These 21 T cell receptor beta chains originate from one sample sequenced in a study of blood T cell repertoires in COVID-19. The method was immunoSEQ multiplex PCR; TCRdb's version includes in-frame clones alone and lacks a portion of them. Of under 250,000 clones listed, about 91% are singletons. Sequencing used peripheral blood. All receptors derive from a woman aged 40 to 50 with acute or convalescent COVID-19.

This rearrangement joins TRBV15 to TRBJ2-1, with 10 bases aligning to TRBD2. This CDR3 spans 15 amino acids. The germline gives CDR1 LNHNV, CDR2 YYDKDF (reference sequence). J was trimmed by 7 bases and V by 1 base; bases with no gene match: 4. The CDR3 DNA is TGTGCCACCAGCAGAGGGAGCGGGGGGGTAAATGAGCAGTTCTTC. This translates into CATSRGSGGVNEQFF.

The V call is TRBV18, the J call TRBJ1-1; D is possibly TRBD1 (6 bases). Looked up from germline, CDR1 is KGHSH and CDR2 is LQKENI. Trimming took off 3 bases at V and 6 bases at J, with 23 bases between the two ends. The CDR3 contains 17 residues. The CDR3 DNA reads TGTGCCAGCTCACCGATTACAGGGCGGGTATCGATGGCTGAAGCTTTCTTT. It yields the protein CASSPITGRVSMAEAFF. Full variable domain (outside the CDR3, taken from reference TRBV18 and TRBJ1-1): NAGVMQNPRHLVRRRGQEARLRCSPMKGHSHVYWYRQLPEEGLKFMVYLQKENIIDESGMPKERFSAEFPKEGPSILRIQQVVRGDSAAYFCASSPITGRVSMAEAFFGQGTRLTVV.

The J gene is TRBJ2-2, the V gene TRBV4-2, with 12 positions matching TRBD2. Trimming cost V 4 bases and J 5 bases; bases outside gene matches: 5. Germline assignment: CDR1 LGHNA and CDR2 YNFKEQ. This CDR3 is built from 16 residues. The CDR3 DNA follows: TGTGCCAGCAGCCCACGGACTAGCGGGGCTACCGGGGAGCTGTTTTTT. This codes for CASSPRTSGATGELFF.

The chain joins TRBV2 to TRBJ1-3; the D gene is possibly TRBD1 (6 bases). The V gene lost 6 bases and the J gene lost 2 bases, with 14 bases spanning the gap. CDR3 length: 15 amino acids. CDR1 is SNHLY, CDR2 FYNNEI, per germline. The DNA of the CDR3 is TGTGCCAGCAGGGCGCAACAGGGACCTGGAAACACCATATATTTT. Encoded protein: CASRAQQGPGNTIYF.

The chain joins TRBV10-3 to TRBJ2-7; D might be TRBD2 (6 bases). CDR1 ENHRY and CDR2 SYGVKD come from the germline V gene. The CDR3 totals 13 residues. Deletions cut 6 bases from V and 6 bases from J, with 15 bases between. In nucleotides, the CDR3 is TGTGCCATCAGGGGGGAGGTGGTTGGCGAGCAGTACGTC. Its protein is CAIRGEVVGEQYV.

As concerns this clone: Other nucleotide sequences in the sample specify the same CDR3. The chain joins TRBV5-1 to TRBJ1-4; 10 nucleotides align to TRBD1. The germline gives CDR1 SGHRS, CDR2 YFSETQ. The CDR3 is made up of 14 amino acids. J was trimmed by 8 bases and V by 0 bases; bases with no gene match: 1. The CDR3 spells CASSLEGQGEKLFF. In DNA, the CDR3 is TGCGCCAGCAGCTTGGAGGGACAGGGGGAAAAACTGTTTTTT.

The rearrangement links TRBV4-1 to TRBJ1-2, with a tentative D call TRBD1 (5 bases). Trimming pared 0 bases from V and 5 bases from J, leaving 10 bases between. CDR1 is MGHRA and CDR2 is YSYEKL in the germline V gene. The CDR3 is 14 amino acids. The CDR3 protein is CASSQDFRGYGYTF. CDR3 bases: TGCGCCAGCAGCCAAGACTTTCGGGGGTATGGCTACACCTTC.

CDR3 in amino acids: CASSDAGTSTDTQYF. The CDR3 DNA reads as TGTGCCAGCAGCGACGCCGGGACTAGCACAGATACGCAGTATTTT. This sequence joins TRBV9 and TRBJ2-3, with D possibly matching TRBD2 (6 bases). Germline lookup yields CDR1 SGDLS and CDR2 YYNGEE. With 3 bases removed from V and 0 bases from J, the gap between germline ends came to 11 bases. This CDR3 comprises 15 residues. Filled out from reference TRBV9 and TRBJ2-3, the complete variable domain reads DSGVTQTPKHLITATGQRVTLRCSPRSGDLSVYWYQQSLDQGLQFLIQYYNGEERAKGNILERFSAQQFPDLHSELNLSSLELGDSALYFCASSDAGTSTDTQYFGPGTRLTVL.

The rearrangement joins TRBV2 to TRBJ2-5; tentatively, D is TRBD1 (5 bases). Germline-derived CDR1 and CDR2 are SNHLY and FYNNEI. The CDR3 consists of 13 residues. V lost 5 bases, J lost 5 bases, and 12 bases lay in between. This CDR3 is CASSKQESETQYF. CDR3 sequence (DNA): TGTGCCAGCAGTAAACAGGAATCGGAGACCCAGTACTTC.

The chain is built from TRBV5-1 and TRBJ1-1; the D is unclear. CDR1 and CDR2 (germline): SGHRS, YFSETQ. V lost 0 bases, J lost 6 bases, and 6 bases lay in between. This CDR3 contains 12 residues. The CDR3 loop is CASSLEGAEAFF. CDR3 nucleotides: TGCGCCAGCAGCTTGGAAGGAGCTGAAGCTTTCTTT.

The chain couples TRBV5-1 to TRBJ2-2; TRBD2 aligns across 14 bases. The CDR3 spans 18 residues. Germline CDR1 reads SGHRS; CDR2 reads YFSETQ. The J segment lost 5 bases and the V segment lost 4 bases, leaving 10 bases of the junction unmatched. Here the CDR3 DNA reads TGCGCCAGCAGCCCGCTGACTAGCGGGGGGGCCGGAACCGGGGAGCTGTTTTTT. Protein sequence: CASSPLTSGGAGTGELFF.

This clone was seen just once. The chain employs TRBV6-1 and TRBJ2-7, with D tentatively TRBD2 (5 bases). Trimming shortened V by 1 base and J by 2 bases, and 9 bases separated the two germline ends. The CDR3 runs 14 residues. In germline, CDR1 is MNHNS, CDR2 SASEGT. DNA for the CDR3: TGTGCCAGCAGTGAAGGGCAGCGGCCCTACGAGCAGTACGTC. It codes for CASSEGQRPYEQYV.

This rearrangement joins TRBV6-5 to TRBJ1-5; perhaps TRBD1 as D (5 bases). CDR3 length equals 13 residues. CDR1 and CDR2 from the germline V gene are MNHEY and SVGAGI. V was pared by 6 bases and J by 9 bases, with 15 bases between. In DNA, the CDR3 is TGTGCCAGCAGGTTGACAGAAGCGGGGCCCCAGCATTTT. Translation gives CASRLTEAGPQHF.

V is TRBV13 and J is TRBJ2-5; the match to TRBD1 covers 8 bases. CDR1 is PRHDT, CDR2 FYEKMQ, per germline (reference sequence). V gave up 5 bases and J gave up 3 bases; unmatched junction bases: 5. This CDR3 is 14 amino acids long. CDR3 residues: CASSPRTGKETQYF. CDR3 sequence (DNA): TGTGCCAGCAGCCCAAGGACAGGGAAAGAGACCCAGTACTTC.

The chain recombines TRBV3-1 (or the pseudogene TRBV3-2) with TRBJ1-6, with D uncertain. Germline V gene data show CDR1 as LGHDT and CDR2 as YNNKEL (reference sequence). Trimming stripped 1 base from V and 0 bases from J, with 10 bases between. The CDR3 totals 17 residues. The CDR3 is CASSQADSSSYNSPLHF. The CDR3 region has the DNA TGTGCCAGCAGCCAAGCCGACTCTAGCTCCTATAATTCACCCCTCCACTTT.

This chain connects TRBV6-6 to TRBJ1-4; 8 nucleotides agree with TRBD1. The germline gives CDR1 MNHNY, CDR2 SVGAGI (reference sequence). This CDR3 is 14 amino acids long. With V trimmed by 6 bases and J by 5 bases, 5 bases remained unmatched. CDR3: CASSPRTGNEKLFF. CDR3 DNA: TGTGCCAGCAGCCCAAGGACAGGGAATGAAAAACTGTTTTTT.

V and J are TRBV18 and TRBJ2-7; 7 nucleotides line up with TRBD1. Losses at the gene ends were 4 bases for V and 9 bases for J; bases not matched to a gene: 9. This CDR3 has 13 residues. Germline V gene data show CDR1 as KGHSH and CDR2 as LQKENI. The CDR3 DNA follows: TGTGCCAGCTCACGTGGACAGGAGGATCTGCAGTACGTC. It is translated as CASSRGQEDLQYV.

There are a few counts of this clone. CDR3 nucleotide sequence: TGTGCCAGCAGCTTGGGGGCCACTAACTATGGCTACACCTTC. Its protein is CASSLGATNYGYTF. The chain recombines TRBV5-5 with TRBJ1-2; no clear D gene. V was cut by 0 bases and J by 0 bases, with 6 bases left in between. This CDR3 is built from 14 residues. Germline CDR1 is SGHKS and CDR2 is YYEKEE (reference sequence).

A few counts support this clone. The chain combines TRBV19 with TRBJ2-1, with TRBD1 identical over 9 bases. Per the germline V gene, CDR1 is LNHDA and CDR2 is SQIVND (reference sequence). The CDR3 extends over 14 amino acids. After removal of 10 bases from V and 8 bases from J, the junction contained 12 bases not matched to a gene. CDR3 in amino acids: CATKTTGTGHEQFF. CDR3 bases: TGTGCCACCAAAACTACCGGGACAGGGCATGAGCAGTTCTTC.

V usage is TRBV18 and J usage is TRBJ2-4, with 9 bases aligning to TRBD1. Germline V gives CDR1 KGHSH, CDR2 LQKENI. Unmatched junction bases numbered 5, after V lost 4 bases and J lost 7 bases. The CDR3 sequence is 14 residues long. The CDR3 here is CASSRGQGENIQYF. CDR3 nucleotide sequence: TGTGCCAGCTCACGGGGACAGGGAGAGAACATTCAGTACTTC.

This chain links TRBV6-5 with TRBJ1-2; TRBD1 might be the D (5 bases). Germline V gene sequence: CDR1 MNHEY, CDR2 SVGAGI. The CDR3 extends over 12 amino acids. V was clipped by 6 bases and J by 8 bases, with 13 bases between them. This chain's CDR3 is CASRVQGRGYTF. Written as DNA, the CDR3 is TGTGCCAGCAGGGTGCAGGGCAGAGGCTACACCTTC.